This TCR beta chain was obtained from a study of metastatic and nonmetastatic thyroid tumors. Original analysis: Clinicopathological groups supplied CDR3 differences that were used to build a distant-metastasis classifier for papillary thyroid cancer. TCRdb used MiXCR to call clones anew from the PCR reads. The V and J calls here are based on TCRdb, not the publication. The sample lists 20,000 to 25,000 clones; approximately 30% were seen once. Germline CDR1 LNHDA, CDR2 SQIVND (reference sequence). This CDR3 comprises 13 residues. Trimming took 5 bases from V and 4 from J, leaving 12 bases between them. Every patient underwent thyroid surgery untreated.

The receptor's source is a female donor with papillary thyroid cancer or a benign thyroid nodule (not recorded which). Some clones in this sample may be carry-over from other donors' samples. This rearrangement joins TRBV19 to TRBJ2-7; D ambiguous. Sequenced material: tumor tissue. CDR3 region: CASSFGLGYEQYF. The CDR3 DNA reads as TGTGCCAGTAGTTTTGGTTTGGGTTACGAGCAGTACTTC.